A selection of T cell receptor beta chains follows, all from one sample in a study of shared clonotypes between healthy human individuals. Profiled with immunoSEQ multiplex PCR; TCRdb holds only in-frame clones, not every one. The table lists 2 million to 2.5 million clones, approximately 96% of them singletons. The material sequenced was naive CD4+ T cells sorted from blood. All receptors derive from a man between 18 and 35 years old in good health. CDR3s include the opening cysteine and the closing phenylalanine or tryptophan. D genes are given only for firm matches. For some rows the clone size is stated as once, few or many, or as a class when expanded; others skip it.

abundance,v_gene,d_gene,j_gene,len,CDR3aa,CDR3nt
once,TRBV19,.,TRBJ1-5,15,CASSIDRNLNQPQHF,TGTGCCAGTAGTATAGATCGAAACCTAAATCAGCCCCAGCATTTT
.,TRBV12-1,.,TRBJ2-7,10,CASSSPRVVF,TGTGCCAGCAGCTCCCCCAGGGTGGTCTTC
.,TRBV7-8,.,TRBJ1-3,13,CASSLASGNTIYF,TGTGCCAGCAGCTTAGCTTCCGGAAACACCATATATTTT
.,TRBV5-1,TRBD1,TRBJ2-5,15,CASSPDRGGQETQYF,TGCGCCAGCAGCCCCGACAGGGGTGGGCAAGAGACCCAGTACTTC
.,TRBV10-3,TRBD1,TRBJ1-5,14,CAISQRQGDQPQHF,TGTGCCATCAGTCAGAGGCAGGGGGATCAGCCCCAGCATTTT
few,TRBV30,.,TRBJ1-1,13,CAWSVGGNTEAFF,TGTGCCTGGAGTGTAGGAGGGAACACTGAAGCTTTCTTT
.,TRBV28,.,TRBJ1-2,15,CASRSGDNSAYGYTF,TGTGCCAGCAGATCAGGAGATAATAGTGCCTATGGCTACACCTTC
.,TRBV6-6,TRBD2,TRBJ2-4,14,CASSEWEGKNIQYF,TGTGCCAGCAGTGAGTGGGAGGGCAAAAACATTCAGTACTTC
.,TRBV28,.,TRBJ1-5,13,CASRDSNNQPQHF,TGTGCCAGCAGAGACAGCAACAATCAGCCCCAGCATTTT
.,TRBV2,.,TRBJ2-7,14,CASSDISPGQRADF,TGTGCCAGCAGTGACATTTCCCCGGGACAGCGGGCGGACTTC
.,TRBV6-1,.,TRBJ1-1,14,CASSEFRGNTEAFF,TGTGCCAGCAGTGAATTTAGGGGGAACACTGAAGCTTTCTTT
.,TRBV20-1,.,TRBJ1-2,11,CSARQGYGYTF,TGCAGTGCTCGTCAGGGCTATGGCTACACCTTC
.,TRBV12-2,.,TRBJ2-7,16,CASRFPTEENPYEQYF,TGTGCAAGTCGCTTCCCCACAGAGGAAAATCCCTACGAGCAGTACTTC
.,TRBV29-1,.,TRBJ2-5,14,CSAARGGSQETQYF,TGCAGCGCCGCCCGAGGGGGTTCTCAAGAGACCCAGTACTTC
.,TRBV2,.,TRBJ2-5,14,CASSEQEGKETQYF,TGTGCCAGCAGTGAGCAAGAGGGAAAAGAGACCCAGTACTTC
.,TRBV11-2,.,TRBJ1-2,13,CASSPDRNYGYTF,TGTGCCAGCAGCCCAGACCGTAACTATGGCTACACCTTC
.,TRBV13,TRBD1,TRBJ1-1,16,CASRTVLGQDKTEAFF,TGTGCCAGCCGGACCGTACTGGGACAGGACAAAACTGAAGCTTTCTTT
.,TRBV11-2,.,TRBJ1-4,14,CASSLRDPGEKLFF,TGTGCCAGCAGCTTAAGGGACCCGGGGGAAAAACTGTTTTTT
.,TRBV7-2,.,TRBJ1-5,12,CASSPYNQPQHF,TGTGCCAGCAGCCCTTACAATCAGCCCCAGCATTTT
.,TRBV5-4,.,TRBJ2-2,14,CASSLGQFTGELFF,TGTGCCAGCAGCTTGGGACAGTTCACCGGGGAGCTGTTTTTT
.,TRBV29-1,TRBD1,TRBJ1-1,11,CSADRAQEAFF,TGCAGCGCCGACAGGGCCCAAGAAGCTTTCTTT
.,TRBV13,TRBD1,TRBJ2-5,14,CASSLKTGKETQYF,TGTGCCAGCAGCCTGAAGACAGGGAAAGAGACCCAGTACTTC
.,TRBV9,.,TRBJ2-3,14,CASSEDTGTDTQYF,TGTGCCAGCAGCGAGGACACTGGCACAGATACGCAGTATTTT
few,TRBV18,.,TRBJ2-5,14,CASSPPPGSETQYF,TGTGCCAGCTCACCACCGCCGGGGAGTGAGACCCAGTACTTC
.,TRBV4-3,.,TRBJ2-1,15,CASSQDWVSYNEQFF,TGCGCCAGCAGCCAAGACTGGGTTTCCTACAATGAGCAGTTCTTC
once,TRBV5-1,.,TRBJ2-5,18,CASSHGGIGNAYQETQYF,TGCGCCAGCAGCCATGGAGGTATAGGGAACGCGTACCAAGAGACCCAGTACTTC
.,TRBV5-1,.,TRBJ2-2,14,CASRLQENTGELFF,TGCGCCAGCAGATTACAGGAGAACACCGGGGAGCTGTTTTTT
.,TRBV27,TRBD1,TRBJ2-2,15,CASSPLDRGAGELFF,TGTGCCAGCAGTCCGTTAGACAGGGGAGCCGGGGAGCTGTTTTTT
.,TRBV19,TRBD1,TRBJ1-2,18,CASSIASGTGPALSGYTF,TGTGCCAGTAGTATAGCATCCGGGACAGGGCCCGCATTAAGTGGCTACACCTTC
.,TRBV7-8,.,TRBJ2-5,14,CASGLTESQETQYF,TGTGCCAGCGGGTTGACAGAGTCCCAAGAGACCCAGTACTTC
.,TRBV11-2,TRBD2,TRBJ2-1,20,CASSLDPPGTSGRAWNEQFF,TGTGCCAGCAGCTTAGATCCCCCGGGAACTAGCGGGAGGGCCTGGAATGAGCAGTTCTTC
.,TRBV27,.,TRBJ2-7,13,CASSAGQSYEQYF,TGTGCCAGCAGTGCCGGACAGTCCTACGAGCAGTACTTC